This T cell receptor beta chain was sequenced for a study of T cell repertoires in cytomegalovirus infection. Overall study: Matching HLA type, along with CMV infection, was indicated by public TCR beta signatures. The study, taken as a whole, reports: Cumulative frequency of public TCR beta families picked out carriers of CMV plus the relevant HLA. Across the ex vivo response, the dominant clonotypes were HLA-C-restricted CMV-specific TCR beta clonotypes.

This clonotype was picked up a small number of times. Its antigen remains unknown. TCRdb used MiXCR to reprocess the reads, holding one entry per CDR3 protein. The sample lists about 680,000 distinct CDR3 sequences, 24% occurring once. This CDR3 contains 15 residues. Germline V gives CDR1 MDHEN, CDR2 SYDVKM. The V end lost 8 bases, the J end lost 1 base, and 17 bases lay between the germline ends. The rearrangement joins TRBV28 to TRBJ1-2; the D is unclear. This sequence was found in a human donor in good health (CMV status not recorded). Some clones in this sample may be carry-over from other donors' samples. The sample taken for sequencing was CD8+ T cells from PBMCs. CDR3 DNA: TGTGCCAGCCGTTCCCCTACGGGGAGTAACTATGGCTACACCTTC. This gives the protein CASRSPTGSNYGYTF.